Given below is one T cell receptor (beta chain) in context. What it binds is unknown. The sample originates from a study of cytotoxic CD8 clonotypes in ibrutinib-treated CLL. Study-wide context: Response specimens were obtained following a median treatment duration of about 12 months, with a range of 6 to 36. Overall study results and limits: Rare overall, public clonotypes shrank or held steady under therapy.

The CDR3 contains 13 residues. CDR1 and CDR2 from the germline V gene are GTSNPN and SVGIG (reference sequence). Trimming removed 2 bases from V and 6 bases from J, with 13 bases in between. Libraries were prepared by immunoSEQ multiplex PCR; TCRdb keeps only in-frame clonotypes and omits some of them. The table shows approximately 190,000 clones, with around 70% occurring only once. Sequenced here: PBMCs, sampled after 12 months of ibrutinib treatment. This sequence originates from a human donor with chronic lymphocytic leukemia. The chain carries TRBV30 and TRBJ1-2; a possible D gene is TRBD1 (5 bases). DNA of the CDR3: TGTGCCTGGAGTATACGGGACCCCCATGGCTACACCTTC. Encoded protein: CAWSIRDPHGYTF.